This is a list of T cell receptor beta chains from one sample in a study of blood T cell repertoires in COVID-19. Clones were sequenced by immunoSEQ multiplex PCR, and TCRdb holds only the in-frame ones, with some missing. Among around 140,000 clones, around 83% were seen once, and the ten largest hold 1.5% to 2%. Sequencing was done on a sample of peripheral blood. These receptors were taken from a human donor in a cohort sampled during active COVID-19. The CDR3 runs from the conserved cysteine through the conserved F or W. D genes are given only for firm matches. Not all rows give a size; the values are once, few, many and, for expanded clones, a class.

D: NA
size: NA
J: TRBJ2-5
V: TRBV18
DNA: TGTGCCAGCTCACTCAATCTACAAGAGACCCAGTACTTC
CDR3: CASSLNLQETQYF

D: TRBD2
size: NA
J: TRBJ2-1
V: TRBV5-1
DNA: TGCGCCAGCAGCTCGGGCCCAGGACTAGATTACAATGAGCAGTTCTTC
CDR3: CASSSGPGLDYNEQFF

D: NA
size: NA
J: TRBJ2-2
V: TRBV21-1
DNA: TGTGCCAGCAGCAAACTCGTTAAAAGGGGACAGGGTCCCAATAAGAACACCGGGGAGCTGTTTTTT
CDR3: CASSKLVKRGQGPNKNTGELFF

D: NA
size: NA
J: TRBJ2-3
V: TRBV5-1
DNA: TGCGCCAGCCGCCTAGAGGTCACTAGCACAGATACGCAGTATTTT
CDR3: CASRLEVTSTDTQYF

D: NA
size: once
J: TRBJ1-1
V: TRBV7-9
DNA: TGTGCCAGCAGCGAGGGTAGTAACACTGAAGCTTTCTTT
CDR3: CASSEGSNTEAFF

D: TRBD2
size: NA
J: TRBJ2-5
V: TRBV27
DNA: TGTGCCAGCAGTTTCCGGACTAGCGGGAGAAAGGAGACCCAGTACTTC
CDR3: CASSFRTSGRKETQYF

D: TRBD1
size: NA
J: TRBJ1-2
V: TRBV7-9
DNA: TGTGCCAGCAGGGACGGGACAGGGGGCGACTATGGCTACACCTTC
CDR3: CASRDGTGGDYGYTF

D: TRBD1
size: NA
J: TRBJ1-6
V: TRBV30
DNA: TGTGCCTGGAGCGGACAGGGGGGTTCACCCCTCCACTTT
CDR3: CAWSGQGGSPLHF

D: TRBD1
size: NA
J: TRBJ1-3
V: TRBV6-2/TRBV6-3
DNA: TGTGCCAGCAGCGCGACAGGGTTCAGCTCTGGAAACACCATATATTTT
CDR3: CASSATGFSSGNTIYF

D: NA
size: NA
J: TRBJ2-7
V: TRBV5-6
DNA: TGTGCCAGCAGCTTGGTAGGGGTGGATCTGGGCGAGCAGTACTTC
CDR3: CASSLVGVDLGEQYF

D: NA
size: NA
J: TRBJ2-7
V: TRBV28
DNA: TGTGCCAGCAGTTTGATTGGAACAGGCTCTTACGAGCAGTACTTC
CDR3: CASSLIGTGSYEQYF

D: NA
size: NA
J: TRBJ2-2
V: TRBV7-8
DNA: TGTGCCAGCAGCTTATTAGGGGGAGTGAACACCGGGGAGCTGTTTTTT
CDR3: CASSLLGGVNTGELFF

D: NA
size: NA
J: TRBJ1-1
V: TRBV3-1/TRBV3-2
DNA: TGTGCCAGCAGCCAACTCCGGGGTTACACTGAAGCTTTCTTT
CDR3: CASSQLRGYTEAFF

D: NA
size: NA
J: TRBJ1-5
V: TRBV2
DNA: TGTGCCAGCAGTGCTACCCGGACTCCCGATCAGCCCCAGCATTTT
CDR3: CASSATRTPDQPQHF

D: NA
size: NA
J: TRBJ2-3
V: TRBV7-2
DNA: TGTGCCAGCACGTGGGGGCCGAGCACAGATACGCAGTATTTT
CDR3: CASTWGPSTDTQYF

D: NA
size: NA
J: TRBJ2-2
V: TRBV3-1/TRBV3-2
DNA: TGTGCCAGCAGCAACCCTCTCGGGTTCGCCACCGGGGAGCTGTTTTTT
CDR3: CASSNPLGFATGELFF

D: TRBD1
size: NA
J: TRBJ1-2
V: TRBV5-4
DNA: TGTGCCAGCAGCTCGACACAGGGGGCTAACTATGGCTACACCTTC
CDR3: CASSSTQGANYGYTF

D: TRBD1
size: NA
J: TRBJ1-1
V: TRBV14
DNA: TGTGCCAGCAGCCAGAGAACAGGGGGAGAAGCTTTCTTT
CDR3: CASSQRTGGEAFF

D: NA
size: once
J: TRBJ2-5
V: TRBV21-1
DNA: TGTGCCAGCAGCAACCTGGTCGTGCGGGAGACCCAGTACTTC
CDR3: CASSNLVVRETQYF

D: NA
size: NA
J: TRBJ1-5
V: TRBV28
DNA: TGTGCCAGCAGTGATGGAACAGGGCATCAGCCCCAGCATTTT
CDR3: CASSDGTGHQPQHF

D: NA
size: NA
J: TRBJ2-7
V: TRBV20-1
DNA: TGCAGTGCTAGTGGGGGCGGGAGTCAACCTGGGGAGCAGTACTTC
CDR3: CSASGGGSQPGEQYF

D: NA
size: NA
J: TRBJ1-5
V: TRBV5-1
DNA: TGCGCCAGCAGTCCAACGGGGGGGCGTAATCAGCCCCAGCATTTT
CDR3: CASSPTGGRNQPQHF

D: TRBD2
size: NA
J: TRBJ2-5
V: TRBV18
DNA: TGTGCCAGCTCACCTAGCGGGAACCAAGAGACCCAGTACTTC
CDR3: CASSPSGNQETQYF

D: NA
size: NA
J: TRBJ1-2
V: TRBV19
DNA: TGTGCCAGTAGTATAGATCGGACAGAGTTCTATGGCTACACCTTC
CDR3: CASSIDRTEFYGYTF

D: NA
size: NA
J: TRBJ2-7
V: TRBV4-1
DNA: TGCGCCAGCAGCCCCCATATAGGGGCAGGAGAGAAGGCCTACGAGCAGTACTTC
CDR3: CASSPHIGAGEKAYEQYF

D: TRBD2
size: NA
J: TRBJ2-7
V: TRBV27
DNA: TGTGCCAGCATTCGACTAGCGGGAGCGAACGAGCAGTACTTC
CDR3: CASIRLAGANEQYF

D: NA
size: NA
J: TRBJ2-7
V: TRBV7-2
DNA: TGTGCCAGCAGCTTATCGCCTCTATACGAGCAGTACTTC
CDR3: CASSLSPLYEQYF

D: NA
size: NA
J: TRBJ2-1
V: TRBV5-1
DNA: TGCGCCAGCAGCTTTGGGGCAGGCTCCTACAATGAGCAGTTCTTC
CDR3: CASSFGAGSYNEQFF

D: NA
size: NA
J: TRBJ2-2
V: TRBV19
DNA: TGTGCCAGTAGTATAGTAGCGTCGAACACCGGGGAGCTGTTTTTT
CDR3: CASSIVASNTGELFF

D: NA
size: NA
J: TRBJ2-2
V: TRBV12-3/TRBV12-4
DNA: TGTGCCAGCACCCGGCGGGCCGGGGAGCTGTTTTTT
CDR3: CASTRRAGELFF

D: NA
size: NA
J: TRBJ1-5
V: TRBV7-9
DNA: TGTGCCAGCAGCTCGGACGGACTAGTCCAGCCCCAGCATTTT
CDR3: CASSSDGLVQPQHF

D: NA
size: NA
J: TRBJ1-5
V: TRBV12-3/TRBV12-4
DNA: TGTGCCAGCAGACAAGAGGGGCCCCAGCATTTT
CDR3: CASRQEGPQHF

D: NA
size: NA
J: TRBJ1-1
V: TRBV2
DNA: TGTGCCAGCAGTGATGAGGGTTGGAACACTGAAGCTTTCTTT
CDR3: CASSDEGWNTEAFF

D: TRBD2
size: NA
J: TRBJ2-1
V: TRBV19
DNA: TGTGCCAGTAGTATAGAAGGACTAGCGGGGACAAGAAACTACAATGAGCAGTTCTTC
CDR3: CASSIEGLAGTRNYNEQFF

D: TRBD1
size: NA
J: TRBJ1-1
V: TRBV30
DNA: TGTTGGGGACAGGTTCTTAAGGACACTGAAGCTTTCTTT
CDR3: CWGQVLKDTEAFF

D: TRBD1
size: NA
J: TRBJ1-1
V: TRBV7-9
DNA: TGTGCCAGCAGCCCAAACCGGGACAGGGGAATGAACACTGAAGCTTTCTTT
CDR3: CASSPNRDRGMNTEAFF

D: NA
size: few
J: TRBJ2-7
V: TRBV7-8
DNA: TGTGCCAGCAGCTCCCTAAATAGAGAGCAGTACTTC
CDR3: CASSSLNREQYF

D: TRBD1
size: NA
J: TRBJ2-2
V: TRBV3-1/TRBV3-2
DNA: TGTGCCAGCAGCCAACTTTACAGGGGGGCGCGGACCGGGGAGCTGTTTTTT
CDR3: CASSQLYRGARTGELFF

D: TRBD1
size: NA
J: TRBJ1-2
V: TRBV19
DNA: TGTGCCAGTAGTACCCCCTCGGACAGGATAAACTATGGCTACACCTTC
CDR3: CASSTPSDRINYGYTF

D: NA
size: NA
J: TRBJ2-5
V: TRBV28
DNA: TGTGCCAGCAGTTCAAATACAGGGTGGGGCGAGACCCAGTACTTC
CDR3: CASSSNTGWGETQYF

D: NA
size: NA
J: TRBJ2-3
V: TRBV7-9
DNA: TGTGCCAGCAGCTTAGCGGGGAGTAGGTCGCAGTATTTT
CDR3: CASSLAGSRSQYF

D: NA
size: NA
J: TRBJ2-7
V: TRBV6-5
DNA: TGTGCCAGCAGTTGGGGGCAGGGGTACGAGCAGTACTTC
CDR3: CASSWGQGYEQYF

D: NA
size: NA
J: TRBJ1-4
V: TRBV10-3
DNA: TGTGCCATCAGTGAGTACCGGGACAATAATGAAAAACTGTTTTTT
CDR3: CAISEYRDNNEKLFF

D: TRBD2
size: NA
J: TRBJ2-7
V: TRBV18
DNA: TGTGCCAGCTCACCGTCCAGCGGGATAACTCGGGAGCAGTACTTC
CDR3: CASSPSSGITREQYF

D: NA
size: NA
J: TRBJ1-1
V: TRBV5-1
DNA: TGCGCCAGCAGCTTGGATGGGGCACTCACTGAAGCTTTCTTT
CDR3: CASSLDGALTEAFF

D: NA
size: NA
J: TRBJ1-1
V: TRBV5-4
DNA: TGTGCCAGCAGTCAACCTGCAGGGGCGAACACTGAAGCTTTCTTT
CDR3: CASSQPAGANTEAFF

D: NA
size: few
J: TRBJ2-2
V: TRBV9
DNA: TGTGCCAGCAGCGTATCCGCCGGGAAGACCACCGGGGAGCTGTTTTTT
CDR3: CASSVSAGKTTGELFF

D: TRBD2
size: NA
J: TRBJ2-1
V: TRBV27
DNA: TGTGCCAGCAGTCCCGGGGGGAGCGGGAGGGCCAAGAATGAGCAGTTCTTC
CDR3: CASSPGGSGRAKNEQFF

D: TRBD2
size: NA
J: TRBJ2-1
V: TRBV6-5
DNA: TGTGCCAGCAGTTACTCTAGCGGGAGCTCCTACAATGAGCAGTTCTTC
CDR3: CASSYSSGSSYNEQFF

D: NA
size: NA
J: TRBJ2-6
V: TRBV4-3
DNA: TGCGCCAGCAGCCAAGATTACGGGGCTGGGGCCAACGTCCTGACTTTC
CDR3: CASSQDYGAGANVLTF

D: NA
size: NA
J: TRBJ2-5
V: TRBV5-6
DNA: TGTGCCAGCAGCTTGGTAGGAGTACAAGAGACCCAGTACTTC
CDR3: CASSLVGVQETQYF